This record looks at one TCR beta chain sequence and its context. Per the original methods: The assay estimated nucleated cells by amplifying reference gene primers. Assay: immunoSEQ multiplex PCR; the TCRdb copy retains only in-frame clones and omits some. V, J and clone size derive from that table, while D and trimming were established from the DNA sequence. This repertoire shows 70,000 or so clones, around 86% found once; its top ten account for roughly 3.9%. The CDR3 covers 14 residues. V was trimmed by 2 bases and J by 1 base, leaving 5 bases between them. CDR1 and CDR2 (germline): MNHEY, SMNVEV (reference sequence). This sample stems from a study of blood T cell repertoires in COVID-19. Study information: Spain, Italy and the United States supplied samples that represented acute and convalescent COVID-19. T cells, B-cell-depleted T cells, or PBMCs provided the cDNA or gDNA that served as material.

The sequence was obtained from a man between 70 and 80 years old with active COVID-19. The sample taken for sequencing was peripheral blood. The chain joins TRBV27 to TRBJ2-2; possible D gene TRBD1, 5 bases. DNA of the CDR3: TGTGCCAGCAGTTTAGGACAGAACACCGGGGAGCTGTTTTTT. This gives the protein CASSLGQNTGELFF.